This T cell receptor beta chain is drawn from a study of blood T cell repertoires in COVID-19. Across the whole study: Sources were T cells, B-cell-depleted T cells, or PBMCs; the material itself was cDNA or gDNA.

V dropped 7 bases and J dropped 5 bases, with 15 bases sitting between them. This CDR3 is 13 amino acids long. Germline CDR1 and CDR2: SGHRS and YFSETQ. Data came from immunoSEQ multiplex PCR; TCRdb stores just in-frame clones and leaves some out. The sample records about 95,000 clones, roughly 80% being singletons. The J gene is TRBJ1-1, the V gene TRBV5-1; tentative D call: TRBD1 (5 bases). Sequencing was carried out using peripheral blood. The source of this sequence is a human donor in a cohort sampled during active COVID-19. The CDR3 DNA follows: TGCGCCAGCGGCCCCGGGGGTACGACTGAAGCTTTCTTT. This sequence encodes CASGPGGTTEAFF. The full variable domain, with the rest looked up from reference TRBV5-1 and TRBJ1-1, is KAGVTQTPRYLIKTRGQQVTLSCSPISGHRSVSWYQQTPGQGLQFLFEYFSETQRNKGNFPGRFSGRQFSNSRSEMNVSTLELGDSALYLCASGPGGTTEAFFGQGTRLTVV.